The rows below give T cell receptor beta chains drawn from one sample of a study of CD8+ T cells in alopecia areata. Sequencing used immunoSEQ multiplex PCR; TCRdb keeps in-frame clones, though not all of them. Altogether roughly 170,000 clones are present, around 60% being singletons, with the ten largest covering roughly 15%. The material was CD4+ T cells sorted from blood, obtained at week 0. Receptor source: a human donor with alopecia areata. CDR3s leave out the opening cysteine and the closing phenylalanine or tryptophan.

j_call,v_call,cdr3_aa
TRBJ1-6,TRBV6-5,ASTTAVGNSPLH
TRBJ1-1,TRBV7-9,ASSLRSQGNTEAF
TRBJ2-7,TRBV2,ASSEGGLARFYEQY
TRBJ1-6,TRBV25-1,ASSDIGAGNSPLH
TRBJ2-5,TRBV5-1,ASSGGVEETQY
TRBJ1-2,TRBV6-1,ASSTLYGYT
TRBJ1-1,TRBV21-1,ASTMRTTYTEAF
TRBJ2-3,TRBV6-6,ASSTSPGGTQY
TRBJ2-7,TRBV4-2,ASSRQDWGEQY
TRBJ2-1,TRBV30,AWSGDQGYNEQF
-,TRBV29-1,SAGGGAWGYEQY
TRBJ2-3,TRBV5-6,ASSPGTRVRSTDTQY
TRBJ1-2,TRBV29-1,SAAGGGYTNYGYT
TRBJ2-6,TRBV19,ASSIDVAGNSGANVLT
TRBJ2-2,TRBV7-2,ASSPNTGELF
TRBJ2-3,TRBV23-1,AIPHKGKGKGDTQY
TRBJ2-7,TRBV27,ASSFTEAYEQY
TRBJ2-5,TRBV5-1,ASRHGQGKETQY